This T cell receptor beta chain was retrieved from a study of shared clonotypes between healthy human individuals. Naive CD8 cells comprised CD45RO-negative, CCR7-positively selected cells, excluding terminally differentiated effector memory CD45RA+ cells. This clone was seen only once. This CDR3 contains 15 residues. Germline-derived CDR1 and CDR2 are MRHNA and SNTAGT. Trimming took 6 bases from V and 10 from J; bases not matched to a gene: 12. Generated by immunoSEQ multiplex PCR, the TCRdb table keeps only in-frame clones and is missing some. The data contain more than 2 million clones, about 94% of them singletons.

The TCR sequence derives from a man aged 18 to 30 in good health. Some clones in this sample may be carry-over from other donors' samples. The sequencing input was naive CD8+ T cells from PBMCs. This chain uses TRBV6-4 with TRBJ2-1, with TRBD2 matching over 10 bases. In DNA, the CDR3 is TGTGCCAGCAGGAGGTTGGCTAGCGGGAGTGGCGAGCAGTTCTTC. As protein: CASRRLASGSGEQFF.